The next 23 T cell receptor beta chains were all read from a single sample in a study of cytomegalovirus exposure and HLA in healthy donors. The study ran its PCR with 60 Vbeta and 13 Jbeta primers. Measured with immunoSEQ multiplex PCR; TCRdb has only the in-frame clones, and not every one. The sample consists of under 130,000 clones, 70% to 80% of them appearing once. The sequenced sample was PBMCs. Receptors were obtained from a man younger than 45 in good health and CMV-seronegative.

This clone showed up just once. The rearrangement joins TRBV6-1 to TRBJ1-2, with D tentatively TRBD1 (6 bases). With 4 bases removed from V and 0 bases from J, the gap between germline ends came to 12 bases. CDR3 length: 15 amino acids. Germline CDR1 is MNHNS and CDR2 is SASEGT. The CDR3 coding sequence is TGTGCCAGCAGTGTATACAGGGAAGCTAACTATGGCTACACCTTC. It yields the protein CASSVYREANYGYTF.

J is TRBJ1-2 and V is TRBV28; D is possibly TRBD1 (5 bases). The ends were cut back, 5 bases at V and 6 bases at J, with 13 bases in the middle. The germline V gene encodes CDR1 MDHEN and CDR2 SYDVKM. This CDR3 comprises 13 residues. The CDR3 coding sequence is TGTGCCAGCAGTACCTTGGGGGGGGATGGCTACACCTTC. Translation: CASSTLGGDGYTF.

The rearrangement uses TRBV6-5 and TRBJ1-1, with D maybe TRBD1 (6 bases). Germline V gene data show CDR1 as MNHEY and CDR2 as SVGAGI. V gave up 5 bases and J gave up 8 bases, with 12 bases separating them. The CDR3 sequence is 12 residues long. The CDR3 sequence is CASSAPGAEAFF. The CDR3 nucleotides are TGTGCCAGCAGTGCGCCAGGGGCCGAAGCTTTCTTT.

This clone was detected once. The chain combines TRBV4-3 with TRBJ2-1, with 8 bases identical to TRBD1. V trimming: 1 base; J trimming: 14 bases; junction bases outside the gene matches: 7. CDR1 is LGHNA, CDR2 YSLEER, per germline. The CDR3 covers 13 residues. CDR3 region: CASSQVRGRDEFF. CDR3 in DNA: TGCGCCAGCAGCCAAGTCAGGGGGCGGGACGAGTTCTTC.

This clone was counted a single time. The rearrangement links TRBV7-9 to TRBJ2-7; TRBD1 aligns across 9 bases. Trimming cost V 5 bases and J 5 bases; bases outside gene matches: 7. This CDR3 comprises 14 residues. The germline V gene has CDR1 SEHNR and CDR2 FQNEAQ (reference sequence). The CDR3 region is CASSPGTGTHEQYF. CDR3 DNA: TGTGCCAGCAGCCCGGGGACAGGGACCCACGAGCAGTACTTC. The whole variable domain, remainder taken from reference TRBV7-9 and TRBJ2-7, is DTGVSQNPRHKITKRGQNVTFRCDPISEHNRLYWYRQTLGQGPEFLTYFQNEAQLEKSRLLSDRFSAERPKGSFSTLEIQRTEQGDSAMYLCASSPGTGTHEQYFGPGTRLTVT.

This clone was seen a single time. This chain connects TRBV7-2 to TRBJ1-2, with 11 bases identical to TRBD1. The CDR3 length is 14 residues. Germline values: CDR1 SGHTA, CDR2 FQGNSA. V dropped 5 bases and J dropped 5; count of bases not matched to a gene: 4. CDR3 residues: CASSPGQGAYGYTF. CDR3 nucleotides: TGTGCCAGCAGCCCAGGACAGGGGGCTTATGGCTACACCTTC.

The V gene is TRBV28, the J gene TRBJ2-5, with TRBD1 matching over 7 bases. Germline trimming cut 5 bases from V and 4 bases from J; bases unmatched to any gene: 10. Germline CDR1 and CDR2: MDHEN and SYDVKM. This CDR3 spans 15 amino acids. CDR3: CASSPWTGSRETQYF. In nucleotides, the CDR3 is TGTGCCAGCAGTCCCTGGACAGGATCCCGAGAGACCCAGTACTTC.

The rearrangement links TRBV4-1 to TRBJ1-2; 7 bases fit TRBD1. The J segment lost 1 base and the V segment lost 0 bases, leaving 2 bases of the junction unmatched. The CDR3 is 15 amino acids. Germline assignment: CDR1 MGHRA and CDR2 YSYEKL. CDR3 bases: TGCGCCAGCAGCCAAGATGACAGGGTTAACTATGGCTACACCTTC. This sequence encodes CASSQDDRVNYGYTF.

The J gene is TRBJ2-5, the V gene TRBV5-1; tentatively, D is TRBD1 (7 bases). Per the germline V gene, CDR1 is SGHRS and CDR2 is YFSETQ. The CDR3 is made up of 13 amino acids. V lost 7 bases, J lost 5 bases, and 15 bases lay in between. CDR3: CASSGGGGETQYF. The CDR3 DNA follows: TGCGCCAGCTCCGGAGGAGGGGGCGAGACCCAGTACTTC.

This clone has more than one count but fewer than ten. The junction and the germline gene differ at one end; a read error may be behind it. The chain recombines TRBV5-1 with TRBJ1-6; the D is unclear. Germline loops: CDR1 SGHRS, CDR2 YFSETQ. This CDR3 comprises 14 residues. The CDR3 spells CASSLAGLNSPLHF. CDR3 nucleotides: TGCGCCAGCAGTTTGGCGGGGTTGAATTCACCCCTCCACTTT. The variable domain in full, completed from reference TRBV5-1 and TRBJ1-6, reads KAGVTQTPRYLIKTRGQQVTLSCSPISGHRSVSWYQQTPGQGLQFLFEYFSETQRNKGNFPGRFSGRQFSNSRSEMNVSTLELGDSALYLCASSLAGLNSPLHFGNGTRLTVT.

In its sample, this clone was seen once. The rearrangement joins TRBV30 to TRBJ1-1; possibly TRBD1 for D (5 bases). The CDR3 totals 13 residues. Trimming left V 8 bases short and J 5 bases short, with 18 bases between. CDR1 and CDR2 (germline): GTSNPN, SVGIG (reference sequence). CDR3 nucleotides: TGTGCCCTACCCGGGCAGGGAGGGACTGAAGCTTTCTTT. The encoded protein is CALPGQGGTEAFF.

Note on this clone: At one of its ends the junction is not consistent with the germline gene, which may arise from a read error. The V call is TRBV6-6, the J call TRBJ2-5; weak D call: TRBD1 (5 bases). CDR1 is MNHNY, CDR2 SVGAGI, per germline (reference sequence). The CDR3 has 12 amino acids. Here the CDR3 reads CASNGAQGTQYF. Here the CDR3 DNA reads TGTGCCAGCAATGGGGCCCAAGGGACCCAGTACTTC.

This chain links TRBV10-1 with TRBJ1-1; 12 bases are a match to TRBD1. Per the germline V gene, CDR1 is WNHNN and CDR2 is SYGVQD (reference sequence). The CDR3 length is 14 residues. With 7 bases clipped from V and 4 bases from J, the junction kept 4 bases outside the gene matches. This chain's CDR3 is CASTGTGGITEAFF. As DNA, the CDR3 is TGCGCCAGCACCGGGACAGGGGGCATCACTGAAGCTTTCTTT.

The chain has TRBV10-3 and TRBJ1-5, with no clear D. V lost 9 bases and J 0 bases, leaving 21 bases between the germline ends. Looked up from germline, CDR1 is ENHRY and CDR2 is SYGVKD. This CDR3 is 17 amino acids long. CDR3 coding DNA: TGTGCCATATCAAGCGGGGTCCCCGGCAATAGCAATCAGCCCCAGCATTTT. Translating gives CAISSGVPGNSNQPQHF.

The J gene is TRBJ1-5, the V gene TRBV19; D not certain. Looked up from germline, CDR1 is LNHDA and CDR2 is SQIVND (reference sequence). The CDR3 extends over 14 amino acids. V was clipped by 8 bases and J by 4 bases, with 15 bases between them. The DNA of the CDR3 is TGTGCCAGTTCGTTCAGTGACTCTAATCAGCCCCAGCATTTT. It specifies CASSFSDSNQPQHF.

V and J are TRBV7-6 and TRBJ2-1, with TRBD2 identical over 7 bases. In germline, CDR1 is SGHVS, CDR2 FNYEAQ. J lost 0 bases, V lost 3 bases, and 14 bases had no gene match. The CDR3 runs to 19 residues. The CDR3 nucleotides are TGTGCCAGCAGCTTGTCCCCTAGTTTTGCGGGGGACTCCTACAATGAGCAGTTCTTC. Translated, it gives CASSLSPSFAGDSYNEQFF.

This clone came up many times. The V and J genes are TRBV4-1 and TRBJ1-6; TRBD1 might be the D (6 bases). Per the germline V gene, CDR1 is MGHRA and CDR2 is YSYEKL. This CDR3 spans 17 amino acids. V dropped 3 bases and J dropped 5 bases, with 17 bases sitting between them. CDR3 sequence: CASSQPGQFRDNSPLHF. CDR3 coding DNA: TGCGCCAGCAGCCAGCCCGGACAGTTTCGTGATAATTCACCCCTCCACTTT.

V is TRBV9 and J is TRBJ1-5, with D hard to call. Germline loops: CDR1 SGDLS, CDR2 YYNGEE. The CDR3 consists of 13 residues. V was trimmed by 4 bases and J by 5 bases, leaving 10 bases between them. This CDR3 is CASSPSPYQPQHF. For the CDR3, the DNA is TGTGCCAGCAGCCCCTCCCCCTATCAGCCCCAGCATTTT.

This clone appeared a few times. A junction boundary mismatches the germline segment, possibly from a read error. This CDR3 is CSSRPPHRLGDTQYF. The CDR3 coding sequence is TGTTCCAGCAGACCCCCCCACAGGCTGGGAGATACGCAGTATTTT. The chain has TRBV7-9 and TRBJ2-3; D might be TRBD1 (5 bases). CDR3 length: 15 residues. Per the germline V gene, CDR1 is SEHNR and CDR2 is FQNEAQ (reference sequence).

This chain connects TRBV7-2 to TRBJ2-2, with D possibly matching TRBD2 (6 bases). The germline gives CDR1 SGHTA, CDR2 FQGNSA. V dropped 5 bases and J dropped 6 bases, with 13 bases sitting between them. This CDR3 is built from 14 residues. The CDR3 DNA is TGTGCCAGCAGCCCACTAGCAAGGGCCGGGGAGCTGTTTTTT. As protein: CASSPLARAGELFF.

The J gene is TRBJ1-2, the V gene TRBV29-1; D is possibly TRBD1 (6 bases). Trimming took 7 bases from V and 5 from J, leaving 14 bases between them. CDR3 size: 12 residues. The germline V gene has CDR1 SQVTM and CDR2 ANQGSEA. The CDR3 DNA sequence: TGCAGCGCGCCAGGACAGAGATATGGCTACACCTTC. Amino acid sequence: CSAPGQRYGYTF.

The CDR3 loop reads CASSPVLAGDNEQFF. The CDR3 DNA reads TGTGCCAGCAGCCCCGTACTAGCGGGAGACAATGAGCAGTTCTTC. The chain is built from TRBV13 and TRBJ2-1; 11 nucleotides line up with TRBD2. The trim removed 5 bases at V and 5 bases at J, leaving 5 bases unmatched. The CDR3 spans 15 residues. Germline V gene lookup returns CDR1 PRHDT and CDR2 FYEKMQ (reference sequence). The full variable domain, in which reference TRBV13 and TRBJ2-1 provide the parts outside the CDR3, is AAGVIQSPRHLIKEKRETATLKCYPIPRHDTVYWYQQGPGQDPQFLISFYEKMQSDKGSIPDRFSAQQFSDYHSELNMSSLELGDSALYFCASSPVLAGDNEQFFGPGTRLTVL.

The J gene is TRBJ2-1, the V gene TRBV28; TRBD1 is a possible D gene (5 bases). This CDR3 spans 13 amino acids. Germline V gene data show CDR1 as MDHEN and CDR2 as SYDVKM. Trimming shortened V by 6 bases and J by 9 bases, and 15 bases separated the two germline ends. CDR3 DNA: TGTGCCAGCAGGAGGTGGGGCGTCCCTGAGCAGTTCTTC. This encodes CASRRWGVPEQFF.